A selection of T cell receptor beta chains follows, all from one sample in a study of blood T cell repertoires in COVID-19. Using immunoSEQ multiplex PCR, the repertoire was profiled, and TCRdb retains in-frame clones only, with some absent. The repertoire holds 110,000 to 150,000 clones, with roughly 89% as singletons. The sequenced sample consisted of peripheral blood. Receptors were obtained from a man between 60 and 75 years old with active or convalescent COVID-19. Each CDR3 is given with its conserved first and last residue. A D gene is named only where the DNA matches it firmly. Rows may omit the clone size; those that give it use once, few, many or a size class.

v_gene,abundance,j_gene,d_gene,CDR3nt,CDR3aa
TRBV28,few,TRBJ1-1,.,TGTGCCAGCACCGGGGTAGGGGGACACACTGAAGCTTTCTTT,CASTGVGGHTEAFF
TRBV30,.,TRBJ1-6,.,TGTGCCTGGAGTATCGGCGGGGGTGGAAATTCACCCCTCCACTTT,CAWSIGGGGNSPLHF
TRBV7-3,.,TRBJ2-7,.,TGTGCCAGCAGCTTACAAAGCGGGTTAAGCTACGAGCAGTACTTC,CASSLQSGLSYEQYF
TRBV28,.,TRBJ1-6,.,TGTGCCAGCAGTTTGGGGGCCCTTCCCCTCCACTTT,CASSLGALPLHF
TRBV5-1,.,TRBJ2-7,TRBD1,TGCGCCAGCAGCTTGGGGACAGGCATTTACGAGCAGTACTTC,CASSLGTGIYEQYF
TRBV19,.,TRBJ2-1,TRBD2,TGTGCCAGTAGTCAGACTAGCGGATACTACAATGAGCAGTTCTTC,CASSQTSGYYNEQFF
TRBV24-1,.,TRBJ2-3,TRBD2,TGTGCCACCAGTGATGCCGGGAGGAGGATCGCTGATACGCAGTATTTT,CATSDAGRRIADTQYF
TRBV7-2,few,TRBJ2-3,TRBD2,TGTGCCAGCAGCCCGGGACTAGCGGGAGATACGCAGTATTTT,CASSPGLAGDTQYF
TRBV5-6,.,TRBJ2-3,.,TGTGCCAGCAGCCGCGGGTTTAGCACAGATACGCAGTATTTT,CASSRGFSTDTQYF
TRBV12-3/TRBV12-4,.,TRBJ1-2,.,TGTGCCAGCAGTATCGAGACAAACTATGGCTACACCTTC,CASSIETNYGYTF
TRBV4-3,.,TRBJ2-5,TRBD2,TGCGCCAGCAGTTTCAGCGGGGGGGCCGCGGAGACCCAGTACTTC,CASSFSGGAAETQYF
TRBV4-3,.,TRBJ2-7,.,TGCGCCAGCAGCTATGAACGGGGTCCCTACGAGCAGTACTTC,CASSYERGPYEQYF
TRBV27,.,TRBJ2-3,TRBD2,TGTGCCAGCAGTCTCCAGGTGCTAGCGGGAGTAACAGATACGCAGTATTTT,CASSLQVLAGVTDTQYF
TRBV6-5,.,TRBJ2-1,TRBD1,TGTGCCAGCAGGGGACAGGGGGCTCACAATGAGCAGTTCTTC,CASRGQGAHNEQFF
TRBV19,.,TRBJ2-7,.,TGTGCCACCTCCGCCGGGGGAGCCTACGAGCAGTACTTC,CATSAGGAYEQYF
TRBV7-3,.,TRBJ2-5,TRBD1,TGTGCCAGCAGCTTAACGACAGGGCCCCAAGAGACCCAGTACTTC,CASSLTTGPQETQYF
TRBV4-3,.,TRBJ2-1,.,TGCGCCAGCAGCCAAGCATCCGAGCAGTTCTTC,CASSQASEQFF
TRBV21-1,.,TRBJ1-1,.,TGTGCCAGCAGTTTAGATGGACAGGGGGCGCCGATAGAAGCTTTCTTT,CASSLDGQGAPIEAFF
TRBV29-1,.,TRBJ1-4,.,TGCAGCGTTGCGGTCACCTCTAATGAAAAACTGTTTTTT,CSVAVTSNEKLFF
TRBV18,.,TRBJ2-7,TRBD1,TGTGCCAGCTCACCCCGACAGGGGGCGCAGGACGAGCAGTACTTC,CASSPRQGAQDEQYF
TRBV24-1,.,TRBJ1-5,.,TGTGCCACCAGTGATTTCCCCGGGACACGGAGCAATCAGCCCCAGCATTTT,CATSDFPGTRSNQPQHF
TRBV11-2,few,TRBJ2-1,TRBD2,TGTGCCAGCCGGGCCAGCGGGGGGTTTAATGAGCAGTTCTTC,CASRASGGFNEQFF
TRBV18,.,TRBJ1-1,.,TGTGCCAGCTCACCAGGGGCCGCCCCTGAAGCTTTCTTT,CASSPGAAPEAFF
TRBV3-1/TRBV3-2,.,TRBJ1-4,TRBD1,TGTGCCAGCAGCCACGGACAGGGGGCCAGGACTAATGAAAAACTGTTTTTT,CASSHGQGARTNEKLFF
TRBV5-1,.,TRBJ1-4,.,TGCGCCAGCAGCCCCTTCACAGGGCCTAATGAAAAACTGTTTTTT,CASSPFTGPNEKLFF
TRBV4-1,once,TRBJ2-4,.,TGCGCCAGCAGCCAAGATCCCCAGGGGACGTCGAAACGGGCCAAAAACATTCAGTACTTC,CASSQDPQGTSKRAKNIQYF
TRBV4-3,once,TRBJ2-3,TRBD1,TGCGCCAGCAGCCAAGGGGACAGGGACACAGATACGCAGTATTTT,CASSQGDRDTDTQYF